The clone carrying this T cell receptor (beta chain) was observed a single time. What it binds is not known. Stated time point: cycle 4 day 1 (C4D1), after more than 5 weeks of nivolumab. Every patient relapsed after autologous stem cell transplantation, and brentuximab vedotin exposure varied. Sequenced by immunoSEQ multiplex PCR; TCRdb stores in-frame clones only, minus some. In the table there are approximately 100,000 clones, 75% to 85% of which are singletons. This record comes from a study of PD-1 blockade in classical Hodgkin lymphoma. With V trimmed by 7 bases and J by 7 bases, 5 bases remained unmatched. Germline CDR1 MNHNY, CDR2 SVGAGI (reference sequence). This CDR3 comprises 13 residues. Study outcomes and limitations: CD8+ TCR diversity did not rise significantly by C4D1, unlike CD4+.

The starting material was peripheral blood mononuclear cells (PBMCs), obtained before the fourth cycle of nivolumab. This sequence was found in a human donor with classical Hodgkin lymphoma. The genes are TRBV6-6 and TRBJ1-4, with 8 bases fitting TRBD1. As DNA, the CDR3 is TGTGCCAGCATTGGGACAGGATTTGAAAAACTGTTTTTT. Protein product: CASIGTGFEKLFF.